A selection of T cell receptor beta chains follows, all from one sample in a study of spatial heterogeneity in lung cancer. TCRdb passed the 5' RACE reads through MiXCR, listing each CDR3 protein once. The table lists 95,000 or so distinct CDR3 sequences, around 10% of them singletons. Sequenced here: PBMCs, sampled at surgery. These receptors were collected from a male donor with early-stage non-small cell lung cancer. Each CDR3 is given with its conserved first and last residue. A D gene is named only where the DNA matches it firmly. A row's size may be missing; if present it is once, few, many or a size class.

j_gene	v_gene	d_gene	abundance	CDR3aa	CDR3nt
TRBJ2-5	TRBV19	-	many	CASSVEVRQETQYF	TGTGCCAGTAGTGTGGAGGTTCGGCAAGAGACCCAGTACTTC
TRBJ2-7	TRBV12-3/TRBV12-4	-	-	CASSPDFDEQYF	TGTGCCAGCAGCCCGGACTTCGACGAGCAGTACTTC
TRBJ2-7	TRBV7-2	-	-	CASSPDSREQYF	TGTGCCAGCAGCCCGGACAGCCGCGAGCAGTACTTC
TRBJ2-3	TRBV12-3/TRBV12-4	TRBD2	many	CASSSSGGGDTQYF	TGTGCCAGCAGTAGTAGCGGGGGAGGGGATACGCAGTATTTT
TRBJ2-4	TRBV6-6	TRBD2	once	CASRIAGTDIQYF	TGTGCCAGCAGGATAGCGGGAACAGACATTCAGTACTTC
TRBJ2-3	TRBV6-4	-	-	CASSQKAVSTDTQYF	TGTGCCAGCAGTCAAAAGGCAGTTTCGACAGATACGCAGTATTTT
TRBJ2-3	TRBV5-1	TRBD2	few	CASSPAGRGTDTQYF	TGCGCCAGCAGCCCAGCGGGAAGGGGTACAGATACGCAGTATTTT
TRBJ1-2	TRBV7-9	-	-	CASRGQGSDYGYTF	TGTGCCAGCAGGGGGCAAGGGTCGGACTATGGCTACACCTTC
TRBJ2-5	TRBV7-2	TRBD2	many	CASKAGGPGETQYF	TGTGCCAGCAAAGCGGGGGGGCCCGGCGAGACCCAGTACTTC
TRBJ2-5	TRBV7-2	-	-	CASSLVAGRETQYF	TGTGCCAGCAGCTTAGTGGCAGGACGGGAGACCCAGTACTTC
TRBJ1-2	TRBV7-9	-	-	CASSHDWGGYTF	TGTGCCAGCAGCCACGACTGGGGCGGCTACACCTTC
TRBJ1-2	TRBV5-1	-	many	CASSLEGVFNGYTF	TGCGCCAGCAGCTTGGAGGGCGTTTTTAATGGCTACACCTTC
TRBJ2-7	TRBV6-1	-	few	CATYYSGEQYF	TGTGCCACCTACTATAGTGGGGAGCAGTACTTC
TRBJ1-5	TRBV6-2/TRBV6-3	-	-	CASSYLRTGTGNQPQHF	TGTGCCAGCAGTTACCTTAGGACGGGGACCGGCAATCAGCCCCAGCATTTT
TRBJ1-6	TRBV3-1	-	few	CASSKSPNSPLHF	TGTGCCAGCAGCAAAAGTCCGAATTCACCCCTCCACTTT
TRBJ2-2	TRBV12-3/TRBV12-4	-	-	CASSRGGQGELFF	TGTGCCAGCAGTCGCGGGGGACAGGGGGAGCTGTTTTTT
TRBJ1-4	TRBV20-1	-	-	CSARGGPKLFF	TGCAGTGCTAGAGGGGGACCAAAACTGTTTTTT
TRBJ1-1	TRBV20-1	-	-	CSARDRRGVTEAFF	TGCAGTGCTAGAGATAGACGCGGGGTTACTGAAGCTTTCTTT
TRBJ2-6	TRBV6-2/TRBV6-3	-	-	CASSYREAGANVLTF	TGTGCCAGCAGTTATCGGGAAGCTGGGGCCAACGTCCTGACTTTC
TRBJ1-1	TRBV29-1	-	many	CSGYRSTEAFF	TGCAGCGGATATCGGAGCACTGAAGCTTTCTTT
TRBJ2-1	TRBV29-1	TRBD2	-	CSVGQTSGYNEQFF	TGCAGCGTTGGTCAGACTAGCGGATACAATGAGCAGTTCTTC
TRBJ2-2	TRBV11-1	-	many	CASSLGLSTGELFF	TGTGCCAGCAGCTTAGGCCTAAGCACCGGGGAGCTGTTTTTT
TRBJ2-3	TRBV29-1	TRBD1	-	CSVASRGPDTQYF	TGCAGCGTTGCAAGCAGGGGGCCAGATACGCAGTATTTT
TRBJ1-2	TRBV19	-	few	CASSWAANYGYTF	TGTGCCAGTAGTTGGGCAGCTAACTATGGCTACACCTTC
TRBJ1-2	TRBV3-1	TRBD1	-	CASSTRGNYGYTF	TGTGCCAGCAGCACCAGGGGGAACTATGGCTACACCTTC
TRBJ2-3	TRBV5-1	TRBD2	few	CASSLAGLRTDTQYF	TGCGCCAGCAGCTTAGCGGGGCTCCGGACAGATACGCAGTATTTT
TRBJ2-1	TRBV9	TRBD2	many	CASSSLGAGIMNEQFF	TGTGCCAGCAGCTCCCTAGGAGCGGGGATAATGAATGAGCAGTTCTTC
TRBJ1-5	TRBV5-1	-	many	CASRESDKGQPQHF	TGCGCCAGCAGGGAGAGCGACAAAGGTCAGCCCCAGCATTTT
TRBJ2-7	TRBV28	-	many	CASSPRRAGEQYF	TGTGCCAGCAGTCCCCGACGGGCGGGCGAGCAGTACTTC
TRBJ1-1	TRBV12-3/TRBV12-4	TRBD1	-	CASNRGRGFGPQAFF	TGTGCCAGCAACAGGGGGCGCGGGTTCGGCCCCCAAGCTTTCTTT
TRBJ2-1	TRBV21-1	-	-	CASSKVAGPARGNEQFF	TGTGCCAGCAGCAAGGTAGCGGGGCCGGCCCGGGGAAATGAGCAGTTCTTC
TRBJ2-2	TRBV11-2	-	-	CASSLVGGLTGELFF	TGTGCCAGCAGCCTAGTGGGGGGCCTCACCGGGGAGCTGTTTTTT
TRBJ1-2	TRBV7-2	-	many	CASSDRRGPRTYGYTF	TGTGCCAGCAGCGATCGAAGAGGGCCGAGGACCTATGGCTACACCTTC
TRBJ2-5	TRBV9	-	few	CASSVWVEAETQYF	TGTGCCAGCAGCGTATGGGTGGAGGCGGAGACCCAGTACTTC
TRBJ1-5	TRBV10-3	-	many	CAISGEPARQPQHF	TGTGCCATCAGTGGAGAACCAGCAAGACAGCCCCAGCATTTT
TRBJ2-7	TRBV12-3/TRBV12-4	TRBD1	-	CASRSRPGQGKHF	TGTGCCAGCAGATCCCGGCCGGGACAGGGGAAGCACTTC
TRBJ1-5	TRBV2	-	-	CASRSDGDVRPQHF	TGTGCCAGCAGGTCGGACGGGGATGTCCGGCCCCAGCATTTT
TRBJ2-1	TRBV27	TRBD2	-	CASSLAGAQYNEQFF	TGTGCCAGCAGCTTAGCGGGAGCCCAGTACAATGAGCAGTTCTTC
TRBJ2-5	TRBV2	TRBD2	-	CAGSERLAGETQYF	TGTGCCGGCAGTGAGCGGCTAGCGGGAGAGACCCAGTACTTC
TRBJ1-5	TRBV20-1	-	many	CSARGTANQPQHF	TGCAGTGCTAGAGGGACAGCAAATCAGCCCCAGCATTTT
TRBJ2-7	TRBV7-6	TRBD1	-	CASSSGQGNYEQYF	TGTGCCAGCAGCTCGGGACAGGGAAACTACGAGCAGTACTTC
TRBJ1-2	TRBV7-2	-	few	CASSSRDYGYTF	TGTGCCAGCAGCTCGAGGGACTATGGCTACACCTTC
TRBJ2-5	TRBV29-1	-	many	CSVEKGGLETQYF	TGCAGCGTTGAAAAGGGGGGCCTTGAGACCCAGTACTTC
TRBJ1-6	TRBV7-2	TRBD1	many	CASSPHNRGPSSYNSPLHF	TGTGCCAGCAGCCCACACAACAGGGGCCCTAGCTCCTATAATTCACCCCTCCACTTT
TRBJ1-1	TRBV19	-	-	CASSIDPGRVEAFF	TGTGCCAGTAGTATAGATCCAGGGAGGGTCGAAGCTTTCTTT
TRBJ2-6	TRBV2	TRBD1	-	CASIGGTGVYSGANVLTF	TGTGCCAGCATTGGAGGGACAGGGGTATACTCTGGGGCCAACGTCCTGACTTTC
TRBJ2-7	TRBV20-1	TRBD2	many	CSASGTTPSYEQYF	TGCAGTGCTAGCGGGACTACCCCCTCCTACGAGCAGTACTTC